This TCR beta chain derives from a study of T cells in Graves' hyperthyroidism and ophthalmopathy. Findings and limits, study-wide: Ophthalmopathy could be told apart from stable hyperthyroidism with a 13 V-J model. Blood also showed most of the thyroid clonotypes that were expanded above 0.001.

This clonotype was detected a few times. Its target is unknown. The study left out patients who had uncontrolled infection, other autoimmune disease, pregnancy or lactation. RNA transcripts yielded amplified TCR beta CDR3 regions. TCR CDR3 underwent first-round RT-PCR with the HTBI primer set. TCRdb itself ran the multiplex PCR reads through MiXCR, one entry per CDR3 protein. The sample has 500,000 or so distinct CDR3 sequences; roughly 15% are singletons. Germline V gene data show CDR1 as ENHRY and CDR2 as SYGVKD. V trimming: 4 bases; J trimming: 4 bases; junction bases outside the gene matches: 6. CDR3 length: 15 amino acids.

The receptor was derived from a woman in her late teens or twenties with Graves' ophthalmopathy. This chain connects TRBV10-3 to TRBJ1-1; TRBD1 matches 10 bases. The sequenced material came from blood. As DNA, the CDR3 is TGTGCCATCAGTGTCCGGGACAGGGGCTCCACTGAAGCTTTCTTT. Translation gives CAISVRDRGSTEAFF.